Each of the 15 T cell receptor beta chains below was sequenced from the same sample in a study of spatial heterogeneity in lung cancer. This sample's time point: sample taken at primary tumor resection. Unsorted samples of tumor, nontumor lung or frozen PBMC had their whole RNA sequenced. Each CDR3 protein is one row after TCRdb ran MiXCR on the 5' RACE reads. The sample records under 50,000 distinct CDR3 sequences, roughly 5% being singletons. Source: PBMCs, taken at surgery. All receptors derive from a female donor with early-stage non-small cell lung cancer.

The chain's CDR3 is CASSLPGQASEQYF. The CDR3, as DNA: TGCGCCAGCAGCCTACCGGGACAAGCCTCCGAGCAGTACTTC. The chain uses TRBV5-1 and TRBJ2-7; D is perhaps TRBD1 (6 bases). The germline V gene has CDR1 SGHRS and CDR2 YFSETQ. V was cut by 4 bases and J by 6 bases, with 17 bases left in between. The CDR3 runs 14 residues.

This clonotype was detected only a few times. This chain connects TRBV6-5 to TRBJ2-6, with D possibly TRBD1 on 6 matching bases. The CDR3 is 18 residues long. V dropped 8 bases and J dropped 0 bases, with 20 bases sitting between them. The germline V gene has CDR1 MNHEY and CDR2 SVGAGI. The CDR3 DNA is TGTGCCAGCTCCACCCTCCTCAACAGGGCCTCTGGGGCCAACGTCCTGACTTTC. Translated: CASSTLLNRASGANVLTF.

By its share, this clonotype is medium-sized. V and J are TRBV10-3 and TRBJ2-7; perhaps TRBD1 as D (5 bases). The CDR3 has 14 amino acids. V was shortened by 0 bases and J by 1 base, with 7 bases between the two germline ends. Germline V lookup: CDR1 ENHRY, CDR2 SYGVKD. CDR3 sequence reads: CAISESTASYEQYF. CDR3 bases: TGTGCCATCAGTGAGTCGACAGCTTCCTACGAGCAGTACTTC.

This clonotype was counted many times. The chain combines TRBV4-1 with TRBJ2-5, with D perhaps TRBD2 (7 bases). The germline CDR1 and CDR2 sequences are MGHRA and YSYEKL. Trimming removed 1 base from V and 1 base from J, with 13 bases in between. The CDR3 spans 16 residues. The CDR3 loop is CASSQGRGTTQETQYF. CDR3 nucleotide sequence: TGCGCCAGCAGCCAAGGAAGGGGGACTACCCAAGAGACCCAGTACTTC.

This clonotype was seen a handful of times. This sequence joins TRBV2 and TRBJ1-4; D not certain. Germline V gives CDR1 SNHLY, CDR2 FYNNEI. The CDR3 contains 14 residues. V was shortened by 4 bases and J by 0 bases, with 6 bases between the two germline ends. The CDR3 DNA reads TGTGCCAGCAGTGCCCTAACAACTAATGAAAAACTGTTTTTT. This gives the protein CASSALTTNEKLFF. Filled out from reference TRBV2 and TRBJ1-4, the complete variable domain reads EPEVTQTPSHQVTQMGQEVILRCVPISNHLYFYWYRQILGQKVEFLVSFYNNEISEKSEIFDDQFSVERPDGSNFTLKIRSTKLEDSAMYFCASSALTTNEKLFFGSGTQLSVL.

The chain recombines TRBV7-8 with TRBJ2-5, with 7 bases matching TRBD2. This CDR3 has 12 residues. Germline V gene lookup returns CDR1 SGHVS and CDR2 FQNEAQ. The V segment lost 5 bases and the J segment 5 bases; nucleotides outside the gene matches: 2. The CDR3 is CASSLGRETQYF. The CDR3 coding sequence is TGTGCCAGCAGCCTCGGGAGGGAGACCCAGTACTTC.

This clonotype was seen at least ten times. This rearrangement joins TRBV30 to TRBJ1-1; D not certain. The ends were cut back, 1 base at V and 3 bases at J, with 0 bases in the middle. The CDR3 is 10 amino acids. Germline CDR1 GTSNPN, CDR2 SVGIG (reference sequence). CDR3 nucleotide sequence: TGTGCCTGGAGTGACACTGAAGCTTTCTTT. It codes for CAWSDTEAFF. The entire variable domain, with the rest obtained from reference TRBV30 and TRBJ1-1, is as follows: SQTIHQWPATLVQPVGSPLSLECTVEGTSNPNLYWYRQAAGRGLQLLFYSVGIGQISSEVPQNLSASRPQDRQFILSSKKLLLSDSGFYLCAWSDTEAFFGQGTRLTVV.

Relative to its sample, this clonotype is medium-sized. The chain links TRBV4-3 to TRBJ2-1; no firm D call. CDR1 and CDR2 (germline): LGHNA, YSLEER. This CDR3 has 11 amino acids. With 1 base removed from V and 9 bases from J, the gap between germline ends came to 4 bases. CDR3 nucleotide sequence: TGCGCCAGCAGCCAAGCCGGTGAGCAGTTCTTC. Translated: CASSQAGEQFF.

This clonotype was found many times. The chain has TRBV7-6 and TRBJ2-3; D unclear. The CDR3 extends over 15 amino acids. The germline V gene has CDR1 SGHVS and CDR2 FNYEAQ. The V end lost 0 bases, the J end lost 2 bases, and 9 bases lay between the germline ends. The CDR3, as DNA: TGTGCCAGCAGCTTAGCGGCCGAATACACAGATACGCAGTATTTT. Translating gives CASSLAAEYTDTQYF.

This clonotype has just a few counts. J is TRBJ1-2 and V is TRBV4-1; no clear D. Germline V gives CDR1 MGHRA, CDR2 YSYEKL. The CDR3 loop spans 15 amino acids. Deletions cut 1 base from V and 5 bases from J, with 14 bases between. CDR3 sequence (DNA): TGCGCCAGCAGCCAAGCGTCCGTGAACTTGTATGGCTACACCTTC. Translation gives CASSQASVNLYGYTF.

This clonotype was seen many times. The chain joins TRBV5-6 to TRBJ2-5, with 15 bases matching TRBD2. This CDR3 has 20 residues. Trimming removed 4 bases from V and 0 bases from J; junction bases left unmatched: 13. Germline assignment: CDR1 SGHDT and CDR2 YYEEEE. The CDR3 region is CASSLAEGLAGGVDQETQYF. The CDR3 DNA reads TGTGCCAGCAGCCTAGCTGAGGGACTAGCGGGGGGAGTAGACCAAGAGACCCAGTACTTC.

This clonotype was observed many times. The chain recombines TRBV7-9 with TRBJ1-5; 11 bases map to TRBD1. CDR3 size: 14 residues. V lost 5 bases, J lost 5 bases, and 2 bases stayed unmatched. Looked up from germline, CDR1 is SEHNR and CDR2 is FQNEAQ (reference sequence). CDR3 residues: CASSVGQGDQPQHF. CDR3 DNA sequence: TGTGCCAGCAGCGTGGGACAGGGGGATCAGCCCCAGCATTTT. Complete variable domain (other parts from reference TRBV7-9 and TRBJ1-5): DTGVSQNPRHKITKRGQNVTFRCDPISEHNRLYWYRQTLGQGPEFLTYFQNEAQLEKSRLLSDRFSAERPKGSFSTLEIQRTEQGDSAMYLCASSVGQGDQPQHFGDGTRLSIL.

This clonotype is medium-sized (0.01 to 0.1%) within its sample. The gene calls are TRBV7-6 and TRBJ2-7; TRBD2 is a possible D gene (7 bases). V lost 1 base, J lost 3 bases, and 13 bases lay in between. There are 15 residues in the CDR3. Germline CDR1 SGHVS, CDR2 FNYEAQ. The CDR3 coding sequence is TGTGCCAGCAGCTTAGGCTGGGGGGGCATCTACGAGCAGTACTTC. Protein sequence: CASSLGWGGIYEQYF.

This clonotype has a count of ten or more. The V and J genes are TRBV4-3 and TRBJ2-1; TRBD2 matches 10 bases. CDR1 is LGHNA, CDR2 YSLEER, per germline. The CDR3 covers 20 residues. With 0 bases clipped from V and 3 bases from J, the junction kept 14 bases outside the gene matches. This chain's CDR3 is CASSQDDRAGGPSYYNEQFF. CDR3 nucleotides: TGCGCCAGCAGCCAAGATGATCGAGCGGGGGGGCCTTCCTACTACAATGAGCAGTTCTTC.

At least ten counts were recorded for this clonotype. Its ends do not fully match the called genes, so a read error is possible. The gene calls are TRBV5-4 and TRBJ2-5, with TRBD1 identical over 8 bases. Germline V gene sequence: CDR1 SGHNT, CDR2 YYREEE (reference sequence). The CDR3 length is 16 residues. The CDR3 DNA is TGTGCCAACAGCCAGGGGGCCGGGGCCACCAAAGAGACCCAGTACTTC. This sequence encodes CANSQGAGATKETQYF.